A single sample gave rise to the 27 T cell receptor beta chains below, sequenced in a study of T cells in localized non-small cell lung cancer. Produced via immunoSEQ multiplex PCR; TCRdb's table is partial and in-frame only. The table records about 59,000 clones, roughly nine tenths of them present only once. The sequencing here drew on peripheral blood, taken before any cancer treatment. The receptor set was obtained from a man aged 35 to 69 with stage I lung adenocarcinoma.

The chain uses TRBV14 and TRBJ1-1, with D perhaps TRBD1 (6 bases). V was cut by 4 bases and J by 7 bases, with 10 bases left in between. CDR3 length: 12 residues. Germline V gene sequence: CDR1 SGHDN, CDR2 FVKESK. The CDR3 DNA sequence: TGTGCCAGCAGCCCTAGGGACATTGAAGCTTTCTTT. Translating it yields CASSPRDIEAFF.

The rearrangement uses TRBV5-1 and TRBJ2-1, with 11 bases matching TRBD2. Germline CDR1 reads SGHRS; CDR2 reads YFSETQ. The CDR3 is 16 amino acids. V lost 1 base to trimming and J lost 1 base; unmatched junction nucleotides: 1. The CDR3 DNA reads as TGCGCCAGCAGCTTGACTAGCGGGAGTTCCTACAATGAGCAGTTCTTC. Translated: CASSLTSGSSYNEQFF.

The V gene is TRBV30, the J gene TRBJ2-1; TRBD1 is a possible D gene (5 bases). Germline V gene data show CDR1 as GTSNPN and CDR2 as SVGIG (reference sequence). This CDR3 has 16 residues. The V and J ends lost 0 bases and 2 bases respectively, with 14 bases between them. The CDR3 here is CAWSVLGRDAYNEQFF. CDR3 in DNA: TGTGCCTGGAGTGTCTTAGGCAGGGATGCCTACAATGAGCAGTTCTTC.

The rearrangement links TRBV18 to TRBJ1-1; a possible D gene is TRBD1 (6 bases). The CDR3 consists of 12 residues. Trimming removed 6 bases from V and 7 bases from J, with 12 bases in between. From germline, CDR1 is KGHSH and CDR2 LQKENI. The CDR3 is CASSLQGGEAFF. The CDR3 bases are TGTGCCAGCTCCCTACAGGGTGGTGAAGCTTTCTTT.

This clone was counted between two and nine times. V is TRBV5-1 and J is TRBJ2-5; D possibly corresponds to TRBD1 (6 bases). CDR1 is SGHRS and CDR2 is YFSETQ in the germline V gene. CDR3 size: 14 residues. V lost 0 bases and J lost 5, with 11 bases in between. The CDR3 loop is CASSLVRGGETQYF. The CDR3 DNA follows: TGCGCCAGCAGCTTGGTCAGGGGCGGGGAGACCCAGTACTTC.

The chain links TRBV6-6 to TRBJ1-2; unclear D gene. V lost 6 bases and J 4 bases, leaving 18 bases between the germline ends. CDR1 MNHNY and CDR2 SVGAGI come from the germline V gene (reference sequence). The CDR3 loop spans 15 amino acids. The CDR3: CASRATSYLSYGYTF. The CDR3 DNA follows: TGTGCCAGCAGAGCCACGTCTTACCTTTCCTATGGCTACACCTTC.

V and J are TRBV28 and TRBJ1-1; D is unresolved. Germline V gene sequence: CDR1 MDHEN, CDR2 SYDVKM. The CDR3 loop spans 14 amino acids. Trimming took 4 bases from V and 4 from J, leaving 13 bases between them. CDR3 sequence (DNA): TGTGCCAGCAGTTCCCATGGCGGCACCACTGAAGCTTTCTTT. It translates to CASSSHGGTTEAFF.

The CDR3 spells CASSEPSGGSYEQYF. The CDR3 region has the DNA TGTGCCAGCAGTGAACCGTCAGGGGGGTCCTACGAGCAGTACTTC. The J gene is TRBJ2-7, the V gene TRBV2; D may be TRBD1 (7 bases). The CDR3 contains 15 residues. V was pared by 2 bases and J by 1 base, with 12 bases between. CDR1 is SNHLY, CDR2 FYNNEI, per germline.

The J gene is TRBJ1-3, the V gene TRBV6-5; D is possibly TRBD1 (6 bases). The CDR3 contains 13 residues. Looked up from germline, CDR1 is MNHEY and CDR2 is SVGAGI. V lost 7 bases, J lost 3 bases, and 10 bases lay in between. The CDR3 coding sequence is TGTGCCAGCACACAGGGTTATGGAAACACCATATATTTT. Translated: CASTQGYGNTIYF.

The J gene is TRBJ2-5, the V gene TRBV30; D could derive from TRBD1 or TRBD2 (5 bases each). The J call is uncertain, as TRBJ2-7 better fits the DNA end. From germline, CDR1 is GTSNPN and CDR2 SVGIG (reference sequence). The CDR3 totals 14 residues. CDR3 amino acids: CAWNTGTSTYEQYF. The CDR3 DNA follows: TGTGCCTGGAATACCGGGACGTCGACCTACGAGCAGTACTTC.

The chain joins TRBV29-1 to TRBJ2-1, with 11 nucleotides matching TRBD2. Germline V gene data show CDR1 as SQVTM and CDR2 as ANQGSEA. The CDR3 contains 13 residues. Trimming at V came to 7 bases and at J to 6 bases, leaving 5 bases not matched to a gene. As DNA, the CDR3 is TGCAGCGCACTAGCGGGAGCCTCCAATGAGCAGTTCTTC. Its protein is CSALAGASNEQFF.

This clone was counted once. The chain recombines TRBV7-9 with TRBJ2-7; D is possibly TRBD1 or TRBD2 (5 bases each). The CDR3 loop spans 17 amino acids. V was pared by 3 bases and J by 5 bases, with 23 bases between. Germline CDR1 is SEHNR and CDR2 is FQNEAQ (reference sequence). CDR3 amino acids: CASSFFGLGAGPHEQYF. DNA for the CDR3: TGTGCCAGCAGCTTTTTTGGCCTCGGGGCAGGGCCCCACGAGCAGTACTTC.

The J gene is TRBJ2-2, the V gene TRBV6-6; tentatively, D is TRBD1 (6 bases). CDR3 length: 15 residues. The germline V and J ends were trimmed by 4 bases and 2 bases, with 11 bases remaining between them. Looked up from germline, CDR1 is MNHNY and CDR2 is SVGAGI (reference sequence). CDR3 residues: CASSLDRANTGELFF. The CDR3 nucleotides read TGTGCCAGCAGTTTGGACAGAGCAAACACCGGGGAGCTGTTTTTT.

The genes are TRBV7-8 and TRBJ2-5; 9 positions agree with TRBD1. J lost 1 base, V lost 6 bases, and 9 bases had no gene match. Germline V gene sequence: CDR1 SGHVS, CDR2 FQNEAQ. The CDR3 has 16 residues. CDR3 in DNA: TGTGCCAGCAGGAGGGCCAAGACAGGGGGCCAAGAGACCCAGTACTTC. It translates to CASRRAKTGGQETQYF.

The rearrangement uses TRBV6-1 and TRBJ2-3; the match to TRBD2 covers 10 bases. The CDR3 is 16 residues long. Germline lookup yields CDR1 MNHNS and CDR2 SASEGT. The V segment lost 4 bases and the J segment 5 bases; nucleotides outside the gene matches: 9. The CDR3 loop is CASSVASGSSQDTQYF. DNA for the CDR3: TGTGCCAGCAGTGTGGCTAGCGGGAGCTCACAAGATACGCAGTATTTT.

The chain joins TRBV28 to TRBJ2-1; no clear D gene. The CDR3 runs to 14 residues. V was trimmed by 5 bases and J by 0 bases, leaving 8 bases between them. Germline V lookup: CDR1 MDHEN, CDR2 SYDVKM. The CDR3 region is CASSPANSYNEQFF. The CDR3 DNA follows: TGTGCCAGCAGTCCAGCGAACTCCTACAATGAGCAGTTCTTC.

The chain employs TRBV6-5 and TRBJ2-7; the match to TRBD2 covers 8 bases. CDR3 length: 14 amino acids. V shed 7 bases and J 4 bases; nucleotides not matched to a gene: 9. Germline assignment: CDR1 MNHEY and CDR2 SVGAGI. The CDR3 DNA sequence: TGTGCCAGCAATGTAGCGGGAAGGGCGTACGAGCAGTACTTC. Protein sequence: CASNVAGRAYEQYF.

The chain combines TRBV7-9 with TRBJ2-7, with 8 bases identical to TRBD1. The CDR3 loop spans 14 amino acids. Germline V lookup: CDR1 SEHNR, CDR2 FQNEAQ (reference sequence). After removal of 6 bases from V and 5 bases from J, the junction contained 9 bases not matched to a gene. CDR3 in DNA: TGTGCCAGCAGTTCCGACAGGGGTTTAGACGAGCAGTACTTC. Encoded protein: CASSSDRGLDEQYF.

The genes are TRBV4-2 and TRBJ2-7, with 7 nucleotides matching TRBD2. Per the germline V gene, CDR1 is LGHNA and CDR2 is YNFKEQ. This CDR3 has 12 residues. V lost 3 bases to trimming and J lost 5 bases; unmatched junction nucleotides: 1. The CDR3 DNA follows: TGTGCCAGCAGCCATGGGGGGGACGAGCAGTACTTC. It yields the protein CASSHGGDEQYF.

This chain uses TRBV5-1 with TRBJ2-7; 10 positions agree with TRBD2. This CDR3 contains 15 residues. Germline lookup yields CDR1 SGHRS and CDR2 YFSETQ. V shed 3 bases, J shed 3 bases, and the junction held 6 bases outside the gene matches. The CDR3 coding sequence is TGCGCCAGCAGCTGGACTAGCGGAGGCCTCTACGAGCAGTACTTC. Translating it yields CASSWTSGGLYEQYF.

This chain uses TRBV28 with TRBJ1-2, with 10 bases that match TRBD1. V lost 8 bases and J lost 2; bases outside the gene matches: 14. This CDR3 region has 17 residues. CDR1 is MDHEN and CDR2 is SYDVKM in the germline V gene. The CDR3 DNA is TGTGCCAGCGGTGTCGCGGTCAGGGGACAGGGGAACTATGGCTACACCTTC. The encoded protein is CASGVAVRGQGNYGYTF.

The V and J genes are TRBV6-1 and TRBJ2-7, with D hard to call. With 1 base removed from V and 0 bases from J, the gap between germline ends came to 10 bases. Germline V CDR1 and CDR2: MNHNS, SASEGT. This CDR3 region has 15 residues. CDR3 in amino acids: CASSEVMDPSYEQYF. Here the CDR3 DNA reads TGTGCCAGCAGTGAAGTAATGGATCCCTCCTACGAGCAGTACTTC.

This chain joins TRBV11-1 and TRBJ2-7; maybe TRBD2 (6 bases). Germline V CDR1 and CDR2: SGHAT, FQDESV (reference sequence). The CDR3 contains 14 residues. Trimming took off 3 bases at V and 5 bases at J, with 14 bases between the two ends. The CDR3 protein is CASSLSIWGDEQYF. DNA of the CDR3: TGTGCCAGCAGCTTGTCAATTTGGGGGGACGAGCAGTACTTC.

The table lists this clone with a count of one. The gene calls are TRBV19 and TRBJ2-7; the match to TRBD1 covers 9 bases. CDR1 and CDR2 from the germline V gene are LNHDA and SQIVND (reference sequence). V lost 5 bases, J lost 0 bases, and 8 bases stayed unmatched. This CDR3 has 16 residues. CDR3 loop: CASSRTGAILSYEQYF. CDR3 sequence (DNA): TGTGCCAGTAGTCGGACAGGGGCGATACTCTCCTACGAGCAGTACTTC.

This chain links TRBV5-1 with TRBJ1-2; 8 bases are shared with TRBD1. The germline CDR1 and CDR2 sequences are SGHRS and YFSETQ. Germline trimming cut 0 bases from V and 5 bases from J; bases unmatched to any gene: 9. The CDR3 length is 16 residues. Written as DNA, the CDR3 is TGCGCCAGCAGCTTGGGGGGGACAGGATCGCTTTATGGCTACACCTTC. Translating it yields CASSLGGTGSLYGYTF.

The genes are TRBV6-5 and TRBJ2-3; TRBD2 aligns across 7 bases. Germline V gene data show CDR1 as MNHEY and CDR2 as SVGAGI. The J segment lost 2 bases and the V segment lost 2 bases, leaving 7 bases of the junction unmatched. The CDR3 extends over 16 amino acids. The CDR3, as DNA: TGTGCCAGCAGTTACGGGGGGGGTGGGCTCACAGATACGCAGTATTTT. Amino acid sequence: CASSYGGGGLTDTQYF.

The chain combines TRBV28 with TRBJ2-7; TRBD1 aligns across 7 bases. The CDR3 has 16 residues. CDR1 MDHEN and CDR2 SYDVKM come from the germline V gene. J gave up 3 bases and V 9 bases, and 17 bases lay outside the gene matches. CDR3 region: CASQWLDRRTIYEQYF. DNA for the CDR3: TGTGCCAGTCAATGGCTGGACAGGAGAACTATCTACGAGCAGTACTTC.